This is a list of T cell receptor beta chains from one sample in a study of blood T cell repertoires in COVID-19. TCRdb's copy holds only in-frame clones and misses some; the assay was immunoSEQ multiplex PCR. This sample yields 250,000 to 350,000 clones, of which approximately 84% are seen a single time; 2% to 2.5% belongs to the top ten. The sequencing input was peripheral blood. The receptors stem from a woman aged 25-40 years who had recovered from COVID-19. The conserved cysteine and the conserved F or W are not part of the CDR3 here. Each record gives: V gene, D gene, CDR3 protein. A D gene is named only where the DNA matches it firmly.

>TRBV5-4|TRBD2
ASSGATSGRIDEQF
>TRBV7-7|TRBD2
ASSSPLGGSSYEQY
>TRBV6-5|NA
ASTKGDYGYT
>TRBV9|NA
ASSVTRVDTGELF
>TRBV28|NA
ASRTTDGFNQPQH
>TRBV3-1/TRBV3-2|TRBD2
ASSGAGENTGELF
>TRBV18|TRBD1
ASSVGTGNYGYT
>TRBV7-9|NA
ASSPEGPTYNEQF
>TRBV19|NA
ASSTRTDYQPQH
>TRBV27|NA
ASSYDSTYEQY
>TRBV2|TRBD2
ASSSGSNTGELF
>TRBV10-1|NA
ASFYIVDIQY
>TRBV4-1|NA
ASSLGGHYEQY
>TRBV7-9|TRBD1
ASSVGQGKEEAF
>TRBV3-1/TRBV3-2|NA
ASSLTSEDNSPLH
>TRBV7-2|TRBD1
ASSPGRGNSPLH
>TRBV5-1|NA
ASSLLRENSPLH
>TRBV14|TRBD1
ASSPGTDTDTQY
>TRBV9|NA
ASSVAGGRDYGYT
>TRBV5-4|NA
ASSPPGIAGVPEAF
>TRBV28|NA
ASSLSGWRDPGKLF
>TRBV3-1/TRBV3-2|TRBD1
ASSWDSASTDTQY
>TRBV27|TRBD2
ASSSTRTSGTGELF
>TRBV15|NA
ATSRDRGPGTQY
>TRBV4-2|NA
ASSQTGVDTQY
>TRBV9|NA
ASSVGGSNTDTQY